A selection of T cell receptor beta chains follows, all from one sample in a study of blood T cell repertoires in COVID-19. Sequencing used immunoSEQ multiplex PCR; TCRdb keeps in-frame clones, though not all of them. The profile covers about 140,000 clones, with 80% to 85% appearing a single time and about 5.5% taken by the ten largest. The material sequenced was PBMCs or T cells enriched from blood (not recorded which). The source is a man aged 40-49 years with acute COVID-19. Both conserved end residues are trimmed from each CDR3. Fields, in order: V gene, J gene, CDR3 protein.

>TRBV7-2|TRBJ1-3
ASSPHVRGQISGNTIY
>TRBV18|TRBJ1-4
ASSLRGLEEKLF
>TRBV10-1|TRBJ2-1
ASSEAGGFNEQF
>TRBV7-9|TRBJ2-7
ASSLVTGTGELSYEQY
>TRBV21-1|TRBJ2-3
ASSDRQCGADTQY
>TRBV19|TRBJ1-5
ASSTGQGLPQH
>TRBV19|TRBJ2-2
ASSTSLVNTGELF
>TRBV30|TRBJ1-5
AWSTAVRNQPQH
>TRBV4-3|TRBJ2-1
ASSQGSERPQF
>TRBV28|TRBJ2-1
ASSFIRDTGNEQF
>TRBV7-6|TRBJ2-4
ASSLAGRQGTKNIQY
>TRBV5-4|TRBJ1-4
ASSLDRGLGKLF
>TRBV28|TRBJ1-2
ASSLGGEMGYGYT
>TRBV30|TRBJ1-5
AWSQGVGGNQPQH
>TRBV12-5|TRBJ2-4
ASGSGQGILY
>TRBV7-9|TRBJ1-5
ASSSTDYSNQPQH
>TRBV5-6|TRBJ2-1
ASSPGTSGDPRNEQF
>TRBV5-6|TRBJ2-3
ASSRLASSTDTQY
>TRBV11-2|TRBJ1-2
ASSPAQGRFGGYT
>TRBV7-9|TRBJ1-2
ASSIPPYPGYGYT
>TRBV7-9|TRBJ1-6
ASSLGGSPLH
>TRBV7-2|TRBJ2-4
ASSDVPETGIQY
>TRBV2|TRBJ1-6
ASSAGINSPLH
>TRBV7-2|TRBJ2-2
ASSPRLAGGRTGELF
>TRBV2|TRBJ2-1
ASSPTGGDEQF
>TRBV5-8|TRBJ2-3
ASSLGTGDTDTQY
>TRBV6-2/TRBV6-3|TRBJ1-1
ASSPGNTEAF
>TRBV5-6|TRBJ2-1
ASSLFRGVGIYEQF
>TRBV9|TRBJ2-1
ASSVGLGLSYNEQF